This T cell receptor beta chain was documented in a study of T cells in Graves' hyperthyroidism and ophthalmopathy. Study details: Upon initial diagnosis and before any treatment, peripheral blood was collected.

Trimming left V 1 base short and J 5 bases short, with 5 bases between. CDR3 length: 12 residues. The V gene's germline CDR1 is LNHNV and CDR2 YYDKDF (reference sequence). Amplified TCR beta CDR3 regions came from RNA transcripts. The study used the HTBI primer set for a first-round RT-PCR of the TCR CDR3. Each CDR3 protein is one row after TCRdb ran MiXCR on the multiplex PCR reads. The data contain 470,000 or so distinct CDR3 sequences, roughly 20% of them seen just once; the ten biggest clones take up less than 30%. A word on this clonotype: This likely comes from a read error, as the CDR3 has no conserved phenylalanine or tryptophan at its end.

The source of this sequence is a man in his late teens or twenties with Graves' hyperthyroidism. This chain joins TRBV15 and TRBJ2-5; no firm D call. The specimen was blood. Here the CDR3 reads CATSRGFETQYL. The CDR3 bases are TGTGCCACCAGCAGAGGCTTTGAGACCCAGTACCTC.